This T cell receptor (beta chain) was sequenced during a study of regulatory T cells in long-lasting Graves disease. Study at large: The definition of persistent Graves' disease was over 5 years of antithyroid drugs with positive TSH receptor antibodies.

The CDR3 contains 9 residues. The V and J ends lost 8 bases and 10 bases respectively, with 12 bases between them. Germline values: CDR1 DFQATT, CDR2 SNEGSKA (reference sequence). On this clonotype: Its antigen is still unknown. A much bigger clone sits one base away, suggesting this may be a read error. In this CDR3 the conserved last residue, phenylalanine or tryptophan, is missing, so a read error is likely.

Time point given: persistent/refractory GD, antithyroid drugs over 5 years with positive TRAb. Isolated PBMC RNA provided the starting material for the TCR library. Combining iRepertoire HTBI primers with Arm-PCR of CDR3 regions, the authors built TCR beta libraries. MiXCR, run by TCRdb on the multiplex PCR reads, gives a single entry per CDR3 protein. Of approximately 400,000 distinct CDR3 sequences listed, roughly 20% are singletons. Study-level findings and limits: What was studied was peripheral blood only, and not thyroid tissue. Those with persistent disease had in common more public clonotypes (2,741) than new patients (around 910). Patients with persistent Graves' had lower TCR diversity than newly diagnosed patients.

Sample: peripheral blood mononuclear cells (PBMCs), taken when the disease was refractory, from a patient treated with antithyroid drugs. V is TRBV20-1 and J is TRBJ2-7; weak D call: TRBD1 (6 bases). This TCR derives from a female donor with Graves disease. CDR3 region: CSPQGYQYS. The CDR3 nucleotides are TGCAGTCCACAGGGCTACCAGTACTCC.